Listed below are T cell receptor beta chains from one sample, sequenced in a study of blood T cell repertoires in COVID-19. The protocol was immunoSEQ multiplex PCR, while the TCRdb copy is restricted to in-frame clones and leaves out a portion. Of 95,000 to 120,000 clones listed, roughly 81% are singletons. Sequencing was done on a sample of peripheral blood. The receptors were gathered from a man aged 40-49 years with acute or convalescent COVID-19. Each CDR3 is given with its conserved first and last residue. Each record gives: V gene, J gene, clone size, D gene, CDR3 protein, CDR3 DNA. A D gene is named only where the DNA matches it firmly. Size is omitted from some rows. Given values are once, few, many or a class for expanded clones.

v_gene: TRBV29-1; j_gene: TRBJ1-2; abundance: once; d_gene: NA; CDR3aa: CSGSKDRNYGYTF; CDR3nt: TGCAGCGGATCTAAAGACAGAAACTATGGCTACACCTTC
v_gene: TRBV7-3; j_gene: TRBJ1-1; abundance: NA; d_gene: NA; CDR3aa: CASSLDPPGEGTEAFF; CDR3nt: TGTGCCAGCAGCCTCGACCCACCAGGGGAGGGGACTGAAGCTTTCTTT
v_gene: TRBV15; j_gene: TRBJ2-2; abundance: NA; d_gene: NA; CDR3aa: CATSRVEGTTPRLFF; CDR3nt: TGTGCCACCAGCAGAGTTGAGGGTACGACCCCCCGGCTGTTTTTT
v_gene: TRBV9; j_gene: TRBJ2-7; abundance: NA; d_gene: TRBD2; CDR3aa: CASSRSGASYEQYF; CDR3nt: TGTGCCAGCAGTCGAAGCGGGGCCTCCTACGAGCAGTACTTC
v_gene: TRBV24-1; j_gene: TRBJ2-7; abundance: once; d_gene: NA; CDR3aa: CATSALSGSVYEQYF; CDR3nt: TGTGCCACCAGTGCCCTTTCAGGATCGGTCTACGAGCAGTACTTC
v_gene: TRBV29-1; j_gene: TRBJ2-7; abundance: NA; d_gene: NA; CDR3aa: CSVEGVFQRGDYEQYF; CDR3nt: TGCAGCGTTGAAGGGGTTTTTCAGCGAGGAGACTACGAGCAGTACTTC
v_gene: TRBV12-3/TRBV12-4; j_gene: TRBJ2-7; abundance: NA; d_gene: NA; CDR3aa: CASSYQGVNEQYF; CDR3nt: TGTGCCAGCAGTTACCAGGGTGTAAACGAGCAGTACTTC
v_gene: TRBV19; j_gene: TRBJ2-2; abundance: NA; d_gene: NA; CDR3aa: CASSLPRTVAGELFF; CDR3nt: TGTGCCAGTAGTCTCCCTCGGACAGTGGCCGGGGAGCTGTTTTTT
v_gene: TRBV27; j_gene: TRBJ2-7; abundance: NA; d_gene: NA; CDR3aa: CASSLGRSYEQYF; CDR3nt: TGTGCCAGCAGTTTGGGGCGCTCCTACGAGCAGTACTTC
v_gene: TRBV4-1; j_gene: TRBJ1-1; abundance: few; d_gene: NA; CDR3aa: CASSQVGRAPEAFF; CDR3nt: TGCGCCAGCAGCCAGGTGGGGAGGGCCCCTGAAGCTTTCTTT
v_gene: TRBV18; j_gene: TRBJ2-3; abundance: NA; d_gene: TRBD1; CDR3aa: CASSRRQGAGDTQYF; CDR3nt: TGTGCCAGCTCCAGACGTCAGGGGGCCGGGGATACGCAGTATTTT
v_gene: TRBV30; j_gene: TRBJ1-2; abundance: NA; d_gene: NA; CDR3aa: CAWEITTGYGYTF; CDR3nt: TGTGCCTGGGAAATTACTACTGGCTATGGCTACACCTTC
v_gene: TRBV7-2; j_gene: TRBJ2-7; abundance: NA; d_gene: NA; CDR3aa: CASSLGVRLYEQYF; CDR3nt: TGTGCCAGCAGCTTAGGAGTCAGGCTATACGAGCAGTACTTC
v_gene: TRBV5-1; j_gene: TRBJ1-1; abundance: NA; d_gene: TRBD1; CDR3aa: CASSRDRADEAFF; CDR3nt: TGCGCCAGCAGCAGAGACAGGGCGGATGAAGCTTTCTTT
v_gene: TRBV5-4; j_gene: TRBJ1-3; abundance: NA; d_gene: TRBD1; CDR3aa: CASRPRTGGNTIYF; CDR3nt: TGTGCCAGCAGACCCCGGACAGGAGGAAACACCATATATTTT
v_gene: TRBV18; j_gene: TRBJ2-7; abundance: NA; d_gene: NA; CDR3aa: CASSQSQVSSYEQYF; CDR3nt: TGTGCCAGCTCACAGTCACAGGTGAGCTCCTACGAGCAGTACTTC